A single sample gave rise to the 14 T cell receptor beta chains below, sequenced in a study of Graves' ophthalmopathy and Graves' hyperthyroidism. RNA served as the template for amplifying TCR beta CDR3 regions. A first-round RT-PCR used HTBI primers, followed by a second-round multiplex PCR. Each CDR3 protein gets one entry after TCRdb re-called the multiplex PCR reads with MiXCR. The table has 150,000 to 200,000 distinct CDR3 sequences, around two fifths seen once. Sequenced sample: peripheral blood. Receptor source: a young man with Graves' ophthalmopathy.

This clonotype is medium-sized. The chain recombines TRBV6-2 or TRBV6-3 with TRBJ1-2; D unresolved. The CDR3 runs to 12 residues. V lost 0 bases and J 5 bases, leaving 4 bases between the germline ends. Germline loops: CDR1 MNHEY, CDR2 SVGEGT. CDR3 region: CASSYSGYGYTF. The CDR3 DNA is TGTGCCAGCAGTTACTCCGGGTATGGCTACACCTTC.

This chain joins TRBV10-3 and TRBJ2-7; D is unclear. Germline V gene data show CDR1 as ENHRY and CDR2 as SYGVKD. V was shortened by 1 base and J by 3 bases, with 4 bases between the two germline ends. The CDR3 loop spans 12 amino acids. In DNA form, the CDR3 reads TGTGCCATCAGTGAGTTAGACTACGAGCAGTACTTC. Translation gives CAISELDYEQYF.

This clonotype was seen ten or more times. CDR3 region: CATSRDRQGDGYTF. CDR3 sequence (DNA): TGTGCCACCAGCAGAGATAGACAGGGGGATGGCTACACCTTC. This chain joins TRBV15 and TRBJ1-2, with TRBD1 matching over 9 bases. The germline gives CDR1 LNHNV, CDR2 YYDKDF (reference sequence). V was pared by 0 bases and J by 6 bases, with 2 bases of the junction left unmatched. This CDR3 has 14 amino acids. Variable domain in full (rest from reference TRBV15 and TRBJ1-2): DAMVIQNPRYQVTQFGKPVTLSCSQTLNHNVMYWYQQKSSQAPKLLFHYYDKDFNNEADTPDNFQSRRPNTSFCFLDIRSPGLGDTAMYLCATSRDRQGDGYTFGSGTRLTVV.

In its sample, this clonotype was seen many times. The chain recombines TRBV12-3 or TRBV12-4 with TRBJ2-2, with TRBD1 identical over 8 bases. CDR3 length equals 16 residues. With V trimmed by 6 bases and J by 6 bases, 12 bases remained unmatched. CDR3 DNA sequence: TGTGCCAGCAGGCCTCCTGGACAGGGCGAGGCCGGGGAGCTGTTTTTT. The encoded protein is CASRPPGQGEAGELFF.

This clonotype was observed many times. The CDR3 region is CASSPRAQGGRETQYF. CDR3 nucleotides: TGTGCCAGCAGTCCCCGGGCACAGGGGGGGCGGGAGACCCAGTACTTC. The chain carries TRBV27 and TRBJ2-5; D is perhaps TRBD1 (8 bases). The length of the CDR3 is 16 residues. Trimming pared 5 bases from V and 5 bases from J, leaving 21 bases between. The germline V gene has CDR1 MNHEY and CDR2 SMNVEV (reference sequence).

This clonotype occurred many times. V usage is TRBV4-1 and J usage is TRBJ2-5, with D unclear. The CDR3 runs 15 residues. Germline values: CDR1 MGHRA, CDR2 YSYEKL. The germline V and J ends were trimmed by 1 base and 3 bases, with 12 bases remaining between them. The CDR3 DNA is TGCGCCAGCAGCCAAGTCCCGGGTACAGAAGAGACCCAGTACTTC. Protein: CASSQVPGTEETQYF.

The rearrangement links TRBV10-3 to TRBJ1-1; 8 bases line up with TRBD1. Per germline, CDR1 ENHRY and CDR2 SYGVKD. This CDR3 has 15 amino acids. The J segment lost 4 bases and the V segment lost 2 bases, leaving 6 bases of the junction unmatched. The CDR3 sequence is CAISETQGASTEAFF. As DNA, the CDR3 is TGTGCCATCAGTGAGACCCAGGGGGCGAGCACTGAAGCTTTCTTT.

This clonotype was counted at least ten times. V and J are TRBV30 and TRBJ2-2; TRBD2 matches 10 bases. V shed 2 bases, J shed 4 bases, and the junction held 4 bases outside the gene matches. The CDR3 runs to 15 residues. Germline V gene lookup returns CDR1 GTSNPN and CDR2 SVGIG (reference sequence). CDR3: CAWSWRLAGTGELFF. The CDR3 DNA sequence: TGTGCCTGGAGTTGGCGACTAGCGGGCACCGGGGAGCTGTTTTTT.

This rearrangement joins TRBV9 to TRBJ2-7; D tentatively reads TRBD1 or TRBD2 (5 bases each). The CDR3 loop spans 15 amino acids. Trimming removed 0 bases from V and 2 bases from J, with 12 bases in between. From germline, CDR1 is SGDLS and CDR2 YYNGEE. CDR3 region: CASSVEPGTPYEQYF. The CDR3, as DNA: TGTGCCAGCAGCGTAGAACCAGGGACCCCCTACGAGCAGTACTTC.

This clonotype was detected only once. The chain links TRBV12-3 or TRBV12-4 to TRBJ2-7; 12 nucleotides match TRBD2. Losses at the gene ends were 5 bases for V and 2 bases for J; bases not matched to a gene: 13. The CDR3 runs 18 residues. This CDR3 is CASSLGASGRAGPYEQYF. In DNA form, the CDR3 reads TGTGCCAGCAGTCTCGGGGCTAGCGGGAGGGCCGGTCCCTACGAGCAGTACTTC.

In its sample, this clonotype was seen many times. V usage is TRBV7-2 and J usage is TRBJ2-5; either TRBD1 or TRBD2 may fit D (5 bases each). Trimming removed 2 bases at V and 5 bases at J, with 15 bases between. The CDR3 is 15 amino acids. CDR1 and CDR2 (germline): SGHTA, FQGNSA. The CDR3 loop is CASSLTLGGWETQYF. CDR3 DNA: TGTGCCAGCAGCTTAACCCTTGGGGGTTGGGAGACCCAGTACTTC.

This clonotype was detected many times. The chain carries TRBV28 and TRBJ2-7, with unresolved D. Trimming removed 4 bases at V and 2 bases at J, with 18 bases between. Looked up from germline, CDR1 is MDHEN and CDR2 is SYDVKM. The CDR3 is 16 amino acids. Here the CDR3 reads CASSSLRRTATYEQYF. CDR3 DNA sequence: TGTGCCAGCAGTTCCCTCCGCCGGACGGCTACCTACGAGCAGTACTTC. Filled out from reference TRBV28 and TRBJ2-7, the complete variable domain reads DVKVTQSSRYLVKRTGEKVFLECVQDMDHENMFWYRQDPGLGLRLIYFSYDVKMKEKGDIPEGYSVSREKKERFSLILESASTNQTSMYLCASSSLRRTATYEQYFGPGTRLTVT.

In this sample, this clonotype turned up many times. The CDR3 DNA reads as TGTGCCAGCAGTTTGACAGGGGGGTTCTCTGGAAACACCATATATTTT. It is translated as CASSLTGGFSGNTIYF. The chain combines TRBV6-5 with TRBJ1-3; 9 nucleotides align to TRBD1. This CDR3 contains 16 residues. Germline V lookup: CDR1 MNHEY, CDR2 SVGAGI. V was clipped by 4 bases and J by 0 bases; unmatched bases: 4.

This clonotype was seen at least ten times. The conserved phenylalanine or tryptophan normally closing the CDR3 is absent here, so this likely arose from a read error. J is TRBJ2-7 and V is TRBV11-2; D possibly uses TRBD1 or TRBD2 (5 bases each). V shed 5 bases and J shed 3 bases, with 14 bases lying between them. The CDR3 has 14 amino acids. CDR1 is SGHAT and CDR2 is FQNNGV in the germline V gene. The CDR3 spells CASSPRDLRYEQYL. The CDR3 nucleotides read TGTGCCAGCAGCCCGAGGGACCTACGCTACGAGCAGTACCTC.